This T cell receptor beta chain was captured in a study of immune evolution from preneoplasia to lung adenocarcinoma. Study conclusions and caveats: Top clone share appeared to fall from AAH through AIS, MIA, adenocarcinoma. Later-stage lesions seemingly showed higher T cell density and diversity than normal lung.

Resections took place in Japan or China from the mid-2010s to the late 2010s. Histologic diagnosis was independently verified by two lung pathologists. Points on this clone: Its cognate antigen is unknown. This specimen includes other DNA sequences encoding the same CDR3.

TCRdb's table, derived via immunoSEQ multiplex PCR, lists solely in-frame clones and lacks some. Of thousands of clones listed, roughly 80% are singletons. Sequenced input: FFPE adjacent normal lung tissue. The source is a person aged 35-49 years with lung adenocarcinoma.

The DNA for the CDR3 is TGTGCCAGCAGTTCCCTTAGCGGGGCCTCCTACGAGCAGTACTTC. Amino acids: CASSSLSGASYEQYF. This chain connects TRBV28 to TRBJ2-7, with TRBD2 matching 8 bases. Germline V CDR1 and CDR2: MDHEN, SYDVKM. With 4 bases clipped from V and 0 bases from J, the junction kept 5 bases outside the gene matches. This CDR3 contains 15 residues. Full variable domain (remainder filled in from reference TRBV28 and TRBJ2-7): DVKVTQSSRYLVKRTGEKVFLECVQDMDHENMFWYRQDPGLGLRLIYFSYDVKMKEKGDIPEGYSVSREKKERFSLILESASTNQTSMYLCASSSLSGASYEQYFGPGTRLTVT.